These T cell receptor beta chains were read from a single sample in a study of cytotoxic CD8 clonotypes in ibrutinib-treated CLL. Profiled with immunoSEQ multiplex PCR; TCRdb holds only in-frame clones, not every one. The sample carries some 35,000 clones, 65% to 75% recorded once. Material: PBMCs, obtained at disease progression, from a patient treated with ibrutinib. The receptors here all came from a human donor with chronic lymphocytic leukemia. Both conserved end residues are part of each CDR3. Each record gives: CDR3 length, clone size, J gene, D gene, V gene, CDR3 DNA, CDR3 protein. A D gene is named only where the DNA matches it firmly. Some rows mark clone size as missing; the rest say once, few, many or name a class of expanded clone.

cdr3_length: 15; clone_size: -; j_call: TRBJ1-2; d_call: TRBD1; v_call: TRBV2; cdr3_nt: TGTGCCAGCAGTGAATGGGACAGGGGGCAGAAGAGCTACACCTTC; cdr3_aa: CASSEWDRGQKSYTF
cdr3_length: 15; clone_size: -; j_call: TRBJ2-1; d_call: -; v_call: TRBV5-1; cdr3_nt: TGCGCCAGCAGCTTGGTTGTGGGGGACTACAATGAGCAGTTCTTC; cdr3_aa: CASSLVVGDYNEQFF
cdr3_length: 16; clone_size: -; j_call: TRBJ2-1; d_call: TRBD2; v_call: TRBV5-1; cdr3_nt: TGCGCCAGCAGCCCCCAGTGGGGCGGGGGCTACAATGAGCAGTTCTTC; cdr3_aa: CASSPQWGGGYNEQFF
cdr3_length: 13; clone_size: -; j_call: TRBJ1-4; d_call: -; v_call: TRBV6-5; cdr3_nt: TGTGCCAGCAGTTACTCGATGGATGAAAAACTGTTTTTT; cdr3_aa: CASSYSMDEKLFF
cdr3_length: 14; clone_size: -; j_call: TRBJ2-7; d_call: -; v_call: TRBV19; cdr3_nt: TGTGCCAGTAGTATTGGAGTCACCTCCTACGAGCAGTACTTC; cdr3_aa: CASSIGVTSYEQYF
cdr3_length: 16; clone_size: -; j_call: TRBJ1-1; d_call: -; v_call: TRBV6-6; cdr3_nt: TGTGCCAGCAGTTACCCCCGTTTTGGTCGGGGCACTGAAGCTTTCTTT; cdr3_aa: CASSYPRFGRGTEAFF
cdr3_length: 17; clone_size: -; j_call: TRBJ1-4; d_call: -; v_call: TRBV7-2; cdr3_nt: TGTGCCAGCAGCTTAGCGCGAACGATCTACTCTGAAACGAGACTGTTTTTT; cdr3_aa: CASSLARTIYSETRLFF
cdr3_length: 13; clone_size: -; j_call: TRBJ1-2; d_call: -; v_call: TRBV5-5; cdr3_nt: TGTGCCAGCAGCTTGAATACACAGTTTGGCTACACCTTC; cdr3_aa: CASSLNTQFGYTF
cdr3_length: 17; clone_size: -; j_call: TRBJ2-2; d_call: TRBD1; v_call: TRBV5-1; cdr3_nt: TGCGCCAGCAGCTTGGCCGTCGGGACAGGGGACACCGGGGAGCTGTTTTTT; cdr3_aa: CASSLAVGTGDTGELFF
cdr3_length: 14; clone_size: -; j_call: TRBJ2-1; d_call: -; v_call: TRBV19; cdr3_nt: TGTGCCAGTAGTATCCCGGGGCCAGTCAATGAGCAGTTCTTC; cdr3_aa: CASSIPGPVNEQFF
cdr3_length: 10; clone_size: few; j_call: TRBJ1-1; d_call: -; v_call: TRBV2; cdr3_nt: TGTGCCAGCTCGGCGGGCCCGGCTTTCTTT; cdr3_aa: CASSAGPAFF
cdr3_length: 15; clone_size: -; j_call: TRBJ1-4; d_call: -; v_call: TRBV6-5; cdr3_nt: TGTGCCAGCAGTTACTCGACGGCAGGCGGAGAAAAACTGTTTTTT; cdr3_aa: CASSYSTAGGEKLFF
cdr3_length: 14; clone_size: -; j_call: TRBJ2-7; d_call: -; v_call: TRBV5-1; cdr3_nt: TGCGCCAGCACTCCGGCGACAGGCCCATACGAGCAGTACTTC; cdr3_aa: CASTPATGPYEQYF
cdr3_length: 14; clone_size: -; j_call: TRBJ1-2; d_call: TRBD1; v_call: TRBV10-3; cdr3_nt: TGTGCCACCCGGACAGGCCGGCAGGACTATGGCTACACCTTC; cdr3_aa: CATRTGRQDYGYTF
cdr3_length: 14; clone_size: -; j_call: TRBJ2-7; d_call: TRBD1; v_call: TRBV27; cdr3_nt: TGTGCCAGCAGCTCCGCAGGGGGCGGTTACGAGCAGTACTTC; cdr3_aa: CASSSAGGGYEQYF
cdr3_length: 13; clone_size: -; j_call: TRBJ2-3; d_call: -; v_call: TRBV5-1; cdr3_nt: TGCGCCAGCAGCGCCCAGGGGGGGGATACGCAGTATTTT; cdr3_aa: CASSAQGGDTQYF
cdr3_length: 15; clone_size: -; j_call: TRBJ2-7; d_call: -; v_call: TRBV15; cdr3_nt: TGTGCCACCAGCAGAGATTCTGCAGGCTTCTACGAGCAGTACTTC; cdr3_aa: CATSRDSAGFYEQYF
cdr3_length: 14; clone_size: few; j_call: TRBJ1-1; d_call: -; v_call: TRBV5-1; cdr3_nt: TGCGCCAGCAGCTCCGGACAGATGAACACTGAAGCTTTCTTT; cdr3_aa: CASSSGQMNTEAFF
cdr3_length: 13; clone_size: -; j_call: TRBJ2-7; d_call: -; v_call: TRBV6-1; cdr3_nt: TGTGCCAGCAGTGAATTTCCGGTGTCCCAGCAGTACTTC; cdr3_aa: CASSEFPVSQQYF
cdr3_length: 14; clone_size: -; j_call: TRBJ1-1; d_call: -; v_call: TRBV6-1; cdr3_nt: TGTGCCAGCACCGGGGAGATTATGAACACTGAAGCTTTCTTT; cdr3_aa: CASTGEIMNTEAFF
cdr3_length: 15; clone_size: once; j_call: TRBJ2-1; d_call: -; v_call: TRBV5-1; cdr3_nt: TGCGCCAGCAGCCCCCCGGTGGGGGGTTACAATGAGCAGTTCTTC; cdr3_aa: CASSPPVGGYNEQFF
cdr3_length: 13; clone_size: medium-sized; j_call: TRBJ2-5; d_call: TRBD2; v_call: TRBV25-1; cdr3_nt: TGTGCCAGCGTAGCGGGGGGGCGGGAGACCCAGTACTTC; cdr3_aa: CASVAGGRETQYF
cdr3_length: 16; clone_size: -; j_call: TRBJ2-1; d_call: TRBD2; v_call: TRBV10-3; cdr3_nt: TGTGCCATCAGGCCGGGACTAGCGGGGGGCCGCAGTGAGCAGTTCTTC; cdr3_aa: CAIRPGLAGGRSEQFF